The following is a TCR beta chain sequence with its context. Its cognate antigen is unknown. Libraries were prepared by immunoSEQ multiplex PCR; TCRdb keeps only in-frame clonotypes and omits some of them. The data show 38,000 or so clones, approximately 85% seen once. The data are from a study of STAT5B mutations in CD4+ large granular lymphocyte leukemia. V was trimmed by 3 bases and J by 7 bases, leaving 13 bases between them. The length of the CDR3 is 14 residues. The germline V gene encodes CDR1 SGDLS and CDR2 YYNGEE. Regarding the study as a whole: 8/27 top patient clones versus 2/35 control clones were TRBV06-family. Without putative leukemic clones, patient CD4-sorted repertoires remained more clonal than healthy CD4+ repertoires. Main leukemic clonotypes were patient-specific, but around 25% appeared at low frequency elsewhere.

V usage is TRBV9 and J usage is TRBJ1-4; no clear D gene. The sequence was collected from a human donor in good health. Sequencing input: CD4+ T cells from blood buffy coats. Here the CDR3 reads CASSADSGGEKLFF. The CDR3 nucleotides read TGTGCCAGCAGCGCGGACTCGGGTGGTGAAAAACTGTTTTTT.